Listed here is a single TCR beta chain. The V end was cut by 5 bases, the J end by 2 bases, with 13 bases between. This CDR3 comprises 14 residues. Germline CDR1 is MNHEY and CDR2 is SVGAGI. This record comes from a study of control samples from healthy donors and cancer patients. Some clones are missing from TCRdb's copy, which holds only in-frame ones; the method was immunoSEQ multiplex PCR. The profile shows tens of thousands of clones, approximately 90% of them singletons. The chain is built from TRBV6-5 and TRBJ2-7; D may be TRBD1 or TRBD2 (5 bases each). This sequence was found in a woman aged 60-75 years with head and neck cancer. Sequenced: PBMCs. CDR3 residues: CASSPERGPYEQYF. CDR3 sequence (DNA): TGTGCCAGCAGTCCGGAGAGGGGTCCCTACGAGCAGTACTTC.